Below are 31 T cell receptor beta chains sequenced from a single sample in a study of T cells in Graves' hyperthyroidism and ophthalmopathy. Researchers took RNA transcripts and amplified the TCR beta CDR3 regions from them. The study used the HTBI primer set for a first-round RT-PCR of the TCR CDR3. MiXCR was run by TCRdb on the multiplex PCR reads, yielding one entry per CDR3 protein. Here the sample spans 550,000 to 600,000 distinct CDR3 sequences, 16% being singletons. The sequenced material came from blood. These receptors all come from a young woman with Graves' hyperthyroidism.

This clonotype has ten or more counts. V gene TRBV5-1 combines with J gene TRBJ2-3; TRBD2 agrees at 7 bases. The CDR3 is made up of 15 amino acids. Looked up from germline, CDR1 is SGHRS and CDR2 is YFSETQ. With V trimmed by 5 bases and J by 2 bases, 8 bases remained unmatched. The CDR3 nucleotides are TGCGCCAGCAGGGGAGGGGCAGGTCCCACAGATACGCAGTATTTT. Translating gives CASRGGAGPTDTQYF. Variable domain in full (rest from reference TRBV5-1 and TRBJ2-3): KAGVTQTPRYLIKTRGQQVTLSCSPISGHRSVSWYQQTPGQGLQFLFEYFSETQRNKGNFPGRFSGRQFSNSRSEMNVSTLELGDSALYLCASRGGAGPTDTQYFGPGTRLTVL.

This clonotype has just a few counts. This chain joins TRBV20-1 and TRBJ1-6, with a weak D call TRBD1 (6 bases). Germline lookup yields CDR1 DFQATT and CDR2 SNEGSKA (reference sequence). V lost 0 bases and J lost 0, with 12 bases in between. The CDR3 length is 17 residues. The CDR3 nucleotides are TGCAGTGCTAGAGATATCACAGGGAGCTCCTATAATTCACCCCTCCACTTT. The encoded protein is CSARDITGSSYNSPLHF.

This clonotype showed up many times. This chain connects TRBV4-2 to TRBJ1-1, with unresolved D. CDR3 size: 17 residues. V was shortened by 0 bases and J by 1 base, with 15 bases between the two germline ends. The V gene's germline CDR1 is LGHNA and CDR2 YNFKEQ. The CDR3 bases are TGTGCCAGCAGCCAAGAGCCGACCCCATCGGCGAACACTGAAGCTTTCTTT. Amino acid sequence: CASSQEPTPSANTEAFF.

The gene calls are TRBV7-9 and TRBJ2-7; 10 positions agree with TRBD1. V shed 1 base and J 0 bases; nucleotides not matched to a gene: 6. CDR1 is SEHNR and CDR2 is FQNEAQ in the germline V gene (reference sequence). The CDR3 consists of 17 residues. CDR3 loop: CASSLGTGGPSSYEQYF. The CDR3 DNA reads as TGTGCCAGCAGCTTAGGGACAGGGGGTCCCAGCTCCTACGAGCAGTACTTC.

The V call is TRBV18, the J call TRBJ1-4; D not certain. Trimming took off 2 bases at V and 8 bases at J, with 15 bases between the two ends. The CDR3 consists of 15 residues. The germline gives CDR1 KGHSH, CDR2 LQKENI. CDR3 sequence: CASSPNGPGAEKLFF. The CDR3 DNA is TGTGCCAGCTCACCAAACGGCCCCGGCGCGGAAAAACTGTTTTTT. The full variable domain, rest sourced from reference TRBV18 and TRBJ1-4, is NAGVMQNPRHLVRRRGQEARLRCSPMKGHSHVYWYRQLPEEGLKFMVYLQKENIIDESGMPKERFSAEFPKEGPSILRIQQVVRGDSAAYFCASSPNGPGAEKLFFGSGTQLSVL.

Here the CDR3 DNA reads TGTGCCACCAGCAGGGGCGAGGGAGGCTACACCTTC. Translated, it gives CATSRGEGGYTF. The V gene is TRBV15, the J gene TRBJ1-2; no clear D gene. Deletions cut 3 bases from V and 8 bases from J, with 10 bases between. The germline CDR1 and CDR2 sequences are LNHNV and YYDKDF (reference sequence). This CDR3 contains 12 residues.

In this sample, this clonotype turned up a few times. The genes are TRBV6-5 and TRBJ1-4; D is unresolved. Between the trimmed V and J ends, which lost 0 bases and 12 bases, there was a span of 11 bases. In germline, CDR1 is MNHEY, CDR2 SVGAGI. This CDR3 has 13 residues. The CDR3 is CASSYSGPMELFF. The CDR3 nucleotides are TGTGCCAGCAGTTACTCTGGTCCCATGGAACTGTTTTTT.

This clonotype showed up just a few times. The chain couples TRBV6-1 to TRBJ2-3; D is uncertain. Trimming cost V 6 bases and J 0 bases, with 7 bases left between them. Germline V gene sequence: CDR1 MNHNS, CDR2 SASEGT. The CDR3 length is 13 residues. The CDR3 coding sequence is TGTGCCAGCAGATCTCCTAGCACAGATACGCAGTATTTT. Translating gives CASRSPSTDTQYF.

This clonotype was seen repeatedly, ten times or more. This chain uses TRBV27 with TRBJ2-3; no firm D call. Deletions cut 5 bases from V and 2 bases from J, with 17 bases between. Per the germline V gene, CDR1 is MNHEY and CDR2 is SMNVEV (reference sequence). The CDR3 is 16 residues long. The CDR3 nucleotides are TGTGCCAGCAGTCTACGGCAACCGAGAACCACAGATACGCAGTATTTT. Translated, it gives CASSLRQPRTTDTQYF.

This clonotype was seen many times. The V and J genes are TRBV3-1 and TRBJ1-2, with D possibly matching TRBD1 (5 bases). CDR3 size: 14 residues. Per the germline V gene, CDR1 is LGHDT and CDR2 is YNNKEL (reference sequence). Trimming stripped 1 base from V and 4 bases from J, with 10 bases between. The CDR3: CASSQGGRVYGYTF. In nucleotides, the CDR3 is TGTGCCAGCAGCCAAGGGGGACGGGTCTATGGCTACACCTTC.

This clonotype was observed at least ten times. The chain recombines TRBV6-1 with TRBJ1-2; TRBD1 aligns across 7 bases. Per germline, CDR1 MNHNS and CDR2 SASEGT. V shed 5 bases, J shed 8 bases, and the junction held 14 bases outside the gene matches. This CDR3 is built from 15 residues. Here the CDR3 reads CASSPKLTTGKGYTF. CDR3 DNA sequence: TGTGCCAGCAGTCCCAAGCTAACGACAGGGAAGGGCTACACCTTC.

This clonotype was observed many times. The CDR3 bases are TGTGCCATCAGTGAGTCGAGGGGGGGGCCTACCTATCAGCCCCAGCATTTT. This sequence encodes CAISESRGGPTYQPQHF. The chain joins TRBV10-3 to TRBJ1-5, with D perhaps TRBD1 (6 bases). The CDR3 is 17 amino acids. Trimming took 0 bases from V and 5 from J, leaving 17 bases between them. CDR1 and CDR2 from the germline V gene are ENHRY and SYGVKD.

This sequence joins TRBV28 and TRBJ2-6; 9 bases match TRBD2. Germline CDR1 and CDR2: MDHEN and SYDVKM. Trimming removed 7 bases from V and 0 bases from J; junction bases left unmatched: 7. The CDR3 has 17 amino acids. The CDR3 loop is CASMRLAGPSGANVLTF. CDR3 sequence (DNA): TGTGCCAGCATGAGGCTAGCGGGACCCTCTGGGGCCAACGTCCTGACTTTC.

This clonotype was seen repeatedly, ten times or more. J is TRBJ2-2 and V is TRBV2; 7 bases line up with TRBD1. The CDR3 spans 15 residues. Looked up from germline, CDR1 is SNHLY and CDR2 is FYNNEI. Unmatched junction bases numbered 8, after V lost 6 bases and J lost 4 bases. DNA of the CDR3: TGTGCCAGCAGCCCAACAGGGGCGAGCACCGGGGAGCTGTTTTTT. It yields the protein CASSPTGASTGELFF.

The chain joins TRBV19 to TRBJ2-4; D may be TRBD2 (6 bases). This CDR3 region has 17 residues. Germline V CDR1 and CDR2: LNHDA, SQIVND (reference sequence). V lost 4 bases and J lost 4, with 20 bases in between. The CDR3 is CASSTPPGGNKKNIQYF. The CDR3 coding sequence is TGTGCCAGTAGTACCCCCCCGGGCGGGAATAAGAAAAACATTCAGTACTTC. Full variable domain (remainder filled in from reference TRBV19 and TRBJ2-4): DGGITQSPKYLFRKEGQNVTLSCEQNLNHDAMYWYRQDPGQGLRLIYYSQIVNDFQKGDIAEGYSVSREKKESFPLTVTSAQKNPTAFYLCASSTPPGGNKKNIQYFGAGTRLSVL.

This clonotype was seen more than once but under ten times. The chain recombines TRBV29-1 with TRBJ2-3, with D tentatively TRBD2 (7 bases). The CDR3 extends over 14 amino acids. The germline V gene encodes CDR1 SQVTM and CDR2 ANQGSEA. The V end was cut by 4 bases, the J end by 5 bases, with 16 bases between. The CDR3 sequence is CSVGGGPFGDTQYF. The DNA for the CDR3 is TGCAGCGTTGGCGGGGGCCCCTTCGGAGATACGCAGTATTTT.

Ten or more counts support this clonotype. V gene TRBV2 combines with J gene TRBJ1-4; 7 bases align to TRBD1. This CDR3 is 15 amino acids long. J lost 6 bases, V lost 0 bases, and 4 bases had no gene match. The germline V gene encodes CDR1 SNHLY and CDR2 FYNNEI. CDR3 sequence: CASSEAEQGDEKLFF. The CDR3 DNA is TGTGCCAGCAGTGAAGCGGAGCAGGGGGATGAAAAACTGTTTTTT.

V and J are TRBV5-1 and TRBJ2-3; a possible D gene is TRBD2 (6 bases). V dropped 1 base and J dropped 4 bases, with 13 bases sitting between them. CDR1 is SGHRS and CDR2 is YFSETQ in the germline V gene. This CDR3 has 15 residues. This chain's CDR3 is CASSLFAGMADTQYF. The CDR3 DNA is TGCGCCAGCAGCTTGTTCGCGGGAATGGCAGATACGCAGTATTTT.

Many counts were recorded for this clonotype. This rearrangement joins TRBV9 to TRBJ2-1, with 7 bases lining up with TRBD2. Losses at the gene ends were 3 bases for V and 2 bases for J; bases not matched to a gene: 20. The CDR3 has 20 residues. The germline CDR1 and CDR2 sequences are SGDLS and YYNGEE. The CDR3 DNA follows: TGTGCCAGCAGCGGGCCCCGGGGGAAAACGGCGGGGGTTCCCTACAATGAGCAGTTCTTC. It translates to CASSGPRGKTAGVPYNEQFF.

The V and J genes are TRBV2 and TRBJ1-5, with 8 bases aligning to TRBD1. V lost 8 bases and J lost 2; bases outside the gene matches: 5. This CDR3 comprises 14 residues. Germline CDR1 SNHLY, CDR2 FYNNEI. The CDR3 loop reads CASRTGPGNQPQHF. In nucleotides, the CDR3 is TGTGCCAGCCGGACAGGGCCTGGCAATCAGCCCCAGCATTTT.

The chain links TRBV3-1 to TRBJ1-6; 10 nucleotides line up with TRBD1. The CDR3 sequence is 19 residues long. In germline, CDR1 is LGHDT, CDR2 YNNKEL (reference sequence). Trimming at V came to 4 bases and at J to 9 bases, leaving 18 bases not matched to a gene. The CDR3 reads CASSLTPPGQGSGTSPLHF. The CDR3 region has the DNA TGTGCCAGCAGCCTTACCCCACCGGGACAGGGGTCCGGAACTTCACCCCTCCACTTT.

Written as DNA, the CDR3 is TGTGCCGTCAGATTGACAGGGAACACTGAAGCTTTCTTT. It encodes CAVRLTGNTEAFF. The J gene is TRBJ1-1, the V gene TRBV6-1, with a weak D call TRBD1 (6 bases). This CDR3 is 13 amino acids long. Trimming took 11 bases from V and 1 from J, leaving 14 bases between them. The germline gives CDR1 MNHNS, CDR2 SASEGT.

CDR3 residues: CASSPTSGTGPYEQYF. The CDR3 DNA is TGTGCCAGCAGCCCGACCTCCGGGACAGGGCCCTACGAGCAGTACTTC. The V gene is TRBV7-9, the J gene TRBJ2-7, with 9 bases matching TRBD1. The V and J ends lost 5 bases and 2 bases, in that order; junction bases with no gene match: 10. The germline V gene encodes CDR1 SEHNR and CDR2 FQNEAQ (reference sequence). The CDR3 spans 16 residues.

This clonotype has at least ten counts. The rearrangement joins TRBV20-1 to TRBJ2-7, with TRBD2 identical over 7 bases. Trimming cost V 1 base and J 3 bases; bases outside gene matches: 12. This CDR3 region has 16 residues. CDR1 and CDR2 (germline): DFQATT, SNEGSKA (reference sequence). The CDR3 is CSARGWELAENYEQYF. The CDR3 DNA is TGCAGTGCTAGAGGATGGGAGCTAGCGGAGAACTACGAGCAGTACTTC.

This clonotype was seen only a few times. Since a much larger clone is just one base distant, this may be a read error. This CDR3 reads CAGRGGGVNTEAFF. CDR3 DNA sequence: TGTGCCGGCAGGGGGGGAGGAGTGAACACTGAAGCTTTCTTT. The genes are TRBV6-1 and TRBJ1-1, with 7 bases lining up with TRBD1. Germline V gene sequence: CDR1 MNHNS, CDR2 SASEGT. The CDR3 length is 14 residues.

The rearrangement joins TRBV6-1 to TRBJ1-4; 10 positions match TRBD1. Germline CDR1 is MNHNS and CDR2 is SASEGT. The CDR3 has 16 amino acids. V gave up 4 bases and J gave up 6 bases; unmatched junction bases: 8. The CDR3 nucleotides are TGTGCCAGCAGTGCCTCTCCGGGACAGGGGCATGAAAAACTGTTTTTT. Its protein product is CASSASPGQGHEKLFF.

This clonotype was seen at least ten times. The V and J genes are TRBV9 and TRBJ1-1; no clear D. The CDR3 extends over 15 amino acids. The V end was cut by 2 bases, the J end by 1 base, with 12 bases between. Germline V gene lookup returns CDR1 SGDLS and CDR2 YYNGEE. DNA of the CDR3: TGTGCCAGCAGCGTCGCCCAGGCAGGGAACACTGAAGCTTTCTTT. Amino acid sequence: CASSVAQAGNTEAFF. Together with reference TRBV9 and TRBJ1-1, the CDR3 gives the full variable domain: DSGVTQTPKHLITATGQRVTLRCSPRSGDLSVYWYQQSLDQGLQFLIQYYNGEERAKGNILERFSAQQFPDLHSELNLSSLELGDSALYFCASSVAQAGNTEAFFGQGTRLTVV.

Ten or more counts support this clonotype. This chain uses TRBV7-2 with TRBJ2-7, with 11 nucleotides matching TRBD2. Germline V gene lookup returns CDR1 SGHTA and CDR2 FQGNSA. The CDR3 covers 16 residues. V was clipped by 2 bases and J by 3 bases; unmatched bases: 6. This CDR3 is CASSLLSLAGGYEQYF. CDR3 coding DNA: TGTGCCAGCAGCTTACTGAGTCTAGCGGGAGGCTACGAGCAGTACTTC.

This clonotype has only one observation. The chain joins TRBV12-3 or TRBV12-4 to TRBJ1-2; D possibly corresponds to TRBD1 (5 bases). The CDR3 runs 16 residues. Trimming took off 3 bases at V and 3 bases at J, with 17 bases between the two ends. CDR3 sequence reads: CASSFIAGRGDYGYTF. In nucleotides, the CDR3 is TGTGCCAGCAGTTTTATCGCGGGGCGGGGAGACTATGGCTACACCTTC.

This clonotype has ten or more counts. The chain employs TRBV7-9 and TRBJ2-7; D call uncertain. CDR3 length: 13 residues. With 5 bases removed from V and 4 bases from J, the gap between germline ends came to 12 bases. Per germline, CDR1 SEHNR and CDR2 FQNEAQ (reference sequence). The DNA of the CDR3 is TGTGCCAGCAGCCCCGGGTCGGATTACGAGCAGTACTTC. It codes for CASSPGSDYEQYF.

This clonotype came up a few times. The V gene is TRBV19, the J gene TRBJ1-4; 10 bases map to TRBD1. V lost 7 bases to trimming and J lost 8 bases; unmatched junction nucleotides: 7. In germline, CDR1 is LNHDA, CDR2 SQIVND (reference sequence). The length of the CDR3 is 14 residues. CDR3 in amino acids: CASKWDRGDEKLFF. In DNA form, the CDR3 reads TGTGCCAGTAAATGGGACAGGGGAGACGAAAAACTGTTTTTT.